These T cell receptor beta chains were read from a single sample in a study of human thymus T cells. Using immunoSEQ multiplex PCR, the repertoire was profiled, and TCRdb retains in-frame clones only, with some absent. This table holds 100,000 to 150,000 clones, around 96% found once. Sequencing used thymus tissue. These receptors all come from a boy under two years old with a congenital heart defect but otherwise immunologically healthy. The CDR3 runs from the conserved cysteine through the conserved F or W. Fields, in order: CDR3 DNA, CDR3 protein, J gene, clone size, D gene, V gene. D genes are given only for firm matches. A row's size may be missing; if present it is once, few, many or a size class.

TGTGCCAGCAGCCCCCCGCAGTCGAGGGCAGATACGCAGTATTTT	CASSPPQSRADTQYF	TRBJ2-3	NA	NA	TRBV11-3
TGTGCCAGCAGCTTGCGGCAGGTCCCCTACGAGCAGTACTTC	CASSLRQVPYEQYF	TRBJ2-7	NA	NA	TRBV5-6
TGTGCCAGCAGTTACTCCGAGGACAGCTCAGAGACCCAGTACTTC	CASSYSEDSSETQYF	TRBJ2-5	NA	NA	TRBV6-5
TGTGCCAGCAGTCCCCCCGCACGGACAGGGGGAGACACTGAAGCTTTCTTT	CASSPPARTGGDTEAFF	TRBJ1-1	NA	TRBD1	TRBV28
TGTGCCAGCAGTTTAGGTGGGGACAGGGGGCGAGGAAATTCACCCCTCCACTTT	CASSLGGDRGRGNSPLHF	TRBJ1-6	NA	TRBD1	TRBV27
TGCGCCAGCAGCCCCGGGACAGGGGATGGCGAGCAGTACTTC	CASSPGTGDGEQYF	TRBJ2-7	NA	TRBD1	TRBV4-3
TGTGCTAGTGGTTTGTTTCGGGTATCAGAGGACAAAACAGATACGCAGTATTTT	CASGLFRVSEDKTDTQYF	TRBJ2-3	once	NA	TRBV12-5
TGTGCCAGCAGCCAAGAGTCAACTAGCGGGACAGACTACGAGCAGTACTTC	CASSQESTSGTDYEQYF	TRBJ2-7	NA	TRBD2	TRBV14
TGTGCCAGCAGCACGGACAGCCCATACGAGCAGTACTTC	CASSTDSPYEQYF	TRBJ2-7	NA	NA	TRBV21-1
TGTGCCAGCGGAGACATCATCCCCGGGGGGCAGTACTTC	CASGDIIPGGQYF	TRBJ2-7	NA	NA	TRBV25-1
TGTGCCAGCAGCCAAGATCCAGGCTCGGGTACGCAGTATTTT	CASSQDPGSGTQYF	TRBJ2-3	NA	NA	TRBV14
TGTGCCAGCAGCCAAGGGGGCCAGGGAGAGACCCAGTACTTC	CASSQGGQGETQYF	TRBJ2-5	NA	NA	TRBV4-2
TGTGCCAGCATCCCTCGTGGGCGGGGGGGCACAGATACGCAGTATTTT	CASIPRGRGGTDTQYF	TRBJ2-3	NA	TRBD2	TRBV28
TGTGCCAGCAGCCAAGGAAGGACCGGAGATACGCAGTATTTT	CASSQGRTGDTQYF	TRBJ2-3	NA	NA	TRBV14
TGTGCCAGCAGCCAAAGATCGCCCGTAGGGGAAGAGACCCAGTACTTC	CASSQRSPVGEETQYF	TRBJ2-5	NA	NA	TRBV11-2
TGTGCCAGTAGTGACAGGACAGCCGCCTACGAGCAGTACTTC	CASSDRTAAYEQYF	TRBJ2-7	NA	NA	TRBV19
TGTGCCAGTAGTATAGCGGGGACCGTCAATGATCAGCCCCAGCATTTT	CASSIAGTVNDQPQHF	TRBJ1-5	once	NA	TRBV19
TGTGCCAGCTCACCAGACATCGGGCTAGGGGCCACGAACACTGAAGCTTTCTTT	CASSPDIGLGATNTEAFF	TRBJ1-1	NA	NA	TRBV18
TGTGCCAGCAGCCCAGGGGGCGCGAATTCACCCCTCCACTTT	CASSPGGANSPLHF	TRBJ1-6	NA	TRBD1	TRBV11-3
TGTGCCAGCAGGCACAGGGGTTGGGACTATGGCTACACCTTC	CASRHRGWDYGYTF	TRBJ1-2	NA	TRBD1	TRBV6-5
TGTGCCAGCAGTCTCCACTCTAATCAGCCCCAGCATTTT	CASSLHSNQPQHF	TRBJ1-5	NA	NA	TRBV27
TGTGCCAGCACCTCTAAAACGGGGGACACTGAAGCTTTCTTT	CASTSKTGDTEAFF	TRBJ1-1	NA	NA	TRBV25-1
TGTGCCAGCAGCCAAGAACCCAGTGAAAAATACAATGAGCAGTTCTTC	CASSQEPSEKYNEQFF	TRBJ2-1	NA	NA	TRBV4-2
TGTGCCAGCAGCCCCGAGACAGGGCTATTGAGGGAGCAGTACTTC	CASSPETGLLREQYF	TRBJ2-7	NA	TRBD1	TRBV7-2
TGTGCCAGCAGCTTCAGACAGGGTGGTGAAAAACTGTTTTTT	CASSFRQGGEKLFF	TRBJ1-4	NA	TRBD1	TRBV11-2
TGTGCCAGCAGTCCCGGCGGCGGGGGGCGTGGGAACACTGAAGCTTTCTTT	CASSPGGGGRGNTEAFF	TRBJ1-1	few	NA	TRBV28
TGTGCCAGCAGCTTAGAAGGCGGTGAAGCTTTCTTT	CASSLEGGEAFF	TRBJ1-1	NA	NA	TRBV11-3
TGTGCCAGCAGCCCCAGCGGGGACCGTTTGGGCGGGGAGCTGTTTTTT	CASSPSGDRLGGELFF	TRBJ2-2	once	TRBD2	TRBV7-2
TGTGCCAGTAGTATGGGCAGGGGGCCGCGTCAGCCCCAGCATTTT	CASSMGRGPRQPQHF	TRBJ1-5	few	TRBD1	TRBV19
TGTGCCAGCAGCGGTCGCGGGGACCAGAATTCACCCCTCCACTTT	CASSGRGDQNSPLHF	TRBJ1-6	NA	NA	TRBV11-2
TGTGCCAGCACCCTGGAAGGCGACAGGGAGAAGACCCAGTACTTC	CASTLEGDREKTQYF	TRBJ2-5	NA	TRBD1	TRBV5-6
TGTGCCAGCAGCCCGGAGGGCGGGGGCTCTGAAAAACTGTTTTTT	CASSPEGGGSEKLFF	TRBJ1-4	NA	NA	TRBV7-8
TGTGCCAGTAGTATGGGGAGGCGGGTTAATAATTCACCCCTCCACTTT	CASSMGRRVNNSPLHF	TRBJ1-6	NA	NA	TRBV19
TGTGCCAGCAGCTGGTTTGAGGGAGCTAACTATGGCTACACCTTC	CASSWFEGANYGYTF	TRBJ1-2	NA	NA	TRBV7-9
TGTGCCAGCAGCCGGGACAGACCGAACACTGAAGCTTTCTTT	CASSRDRPNTEAFF	TRBJ1-1	NA	TRBD1	TRBV2
TGTGCCAGCAGTTTCGGCGGGGCCACAGATACGCAGTATTTT	CASSFGGATDTQYF	TRBJ2-3	NA	NA	TRBV28
TGTGCCAGCAGCCTCCGGGACAGACTTAACCACGAGCAGTACTTC	CASSLRDRLNHEQYF	TRBJ2-7	NA	TRBD1	TRBV7-6
TGTGCCTGGAGTACAGTCCGAGACTACGAGCAGTACTTC	CAWSTVRDYEQYF	TRBJ2-7	NA	NA	TRBV30
TGTGCCTGGAGCGGTGGACCGGGCCAAGAGACCCAGTACTTC	CAWSGGPGQETQYF	TRBJ2-5	NA	NA	TRBV30
TGTGCCAGCAGTGAACAGGGCAACACTGAAGCTTTCTTT	CASSEQGNTEAFF	TRBJ1-1	NA	NA	TRBV25-1
TGTGCCAGCAGTGAATCCGGTTACGGTCAGCCCCAGCATTTT	CASSESGYGQPQHF	TRBJ1-5	NA	NA	TRBV2
TGCGCCAGCAGCCAAGATTCGAAGCCTGGACAGGGCTATAATTCACCCCTCCACTTT	CASSQDSKPGQGYNSPLHF	TRBJ1-6	NA	TRBD1	TRBV4-1
TGTGCCAGCAGTGCCCAGCGGGGGGGCTACGAGCAGTACTTC	CASSAQRGGYEQYF	TRBJ2-7	NA	TRBD2	TRBV2
TGCGCCAGCAGCCAGTACCGGGACGTCGTGGGTCGAACCCAGTACTTC	CASSQYRDVVGRTQYF	TRBJ2-5	NA	NA	TRBV4-3